This T cell receptor (beta chain) comes out of a study of blood T cells in healthy people across ages. V gave up 7 bases and J gave up 2 bases, with 15 bases separating them. Germline CDR1 and CDR2: SQVTM and ANQGSEA. This CDR3 contains 14 residues. Next came a second PCR, run for roughly 6 to 11 cycles, which used a sample-barcoded 5' primer along with a J-beta primer mix. TCRdb recomputed calls from the 5' RACE reads with MiXCR, one row per CDR3 protein. The sample has about 1.8 million distinct CDR3 sequences; around 48% are singletons. The sequence was obtained from a woman in her 40s in good health. This chain links TRBV29-1 with TRBJ1-3; maybe TRBD1 (5 bases). The sample consisted of blood. Here the CDR3 DNA reads TGCAGCGCATCATGGTCGGGGCCTGGAAACACCATATATTTT. Protein product: CSASWSGPGNTIYF.